A single T cell receptor beta chain is shown here with its context. Its specificity is not known. This sample is part of a study of shared clonotypes between healthy human individuals. Selected positively for CCR7 and CD45RO-negative, naive CD8 cells excluded terminally differentiated effector memory CD45RA+ cells. The assay was immunoSEQ multiplex PCR, and TCRdb's table has in-frame clones only and misses some. In the table there are about 2.1 million clones, 93% of which are singletons. Study observations and caveats: What rarefaction showed was incomplete sorted-subset sequencing despite large depth. It was expected that sequencing depth would affect clonotype sharing among donors.

The source material was naive CD8+ T cells from PBMCs. The sequence came from a man between 18 and 35 years old in good health. Some clones in this sample may be carry-over from other donors' samples.

The CDR3: CASSEGNRQARGYGYTF. The CDR3 DNA reads TGTGCCAGCAGCGAGGGAAACAGACAGGCTCGCGGCTATGGCTACACCTTC. The rearrangement uses TRBV9 and TRBJ1-2, with a possible D match to TRBD1 (6 bases). CDR3 length: 17 residues. With 3 bases removed from V and 4 bases from J, the gap between germline ends came to 22 bases. The germline V gene encodes CDR1 SGDLS and CDR2 YYNGEE. Full variable domain (missing parts from reference TRBV9 and TRBJ1-2): DSGVTQTPKHLITATGQRVTLRCSPRSGDLSVYWYQQSLDQGLQFLIQYYNGEERAKGNILERFSAQQFPDLHSELNLSSLELGDSALYFCASSEGNRQARGYGYTFGSGTRLTVV.